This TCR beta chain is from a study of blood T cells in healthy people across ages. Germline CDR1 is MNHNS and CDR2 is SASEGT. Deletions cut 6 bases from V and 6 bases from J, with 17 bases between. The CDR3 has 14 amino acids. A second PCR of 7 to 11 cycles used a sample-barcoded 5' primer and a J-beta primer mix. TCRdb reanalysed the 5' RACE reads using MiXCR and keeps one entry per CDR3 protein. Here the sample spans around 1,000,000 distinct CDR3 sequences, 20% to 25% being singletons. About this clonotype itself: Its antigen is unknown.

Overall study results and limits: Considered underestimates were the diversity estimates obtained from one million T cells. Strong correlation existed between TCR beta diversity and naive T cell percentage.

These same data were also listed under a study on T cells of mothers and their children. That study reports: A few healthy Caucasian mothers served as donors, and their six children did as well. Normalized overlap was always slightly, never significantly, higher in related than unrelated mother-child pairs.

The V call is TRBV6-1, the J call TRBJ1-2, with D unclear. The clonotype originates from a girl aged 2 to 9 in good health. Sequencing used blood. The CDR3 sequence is CASSLRKAPDGYTF. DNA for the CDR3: TGTGCCAGCAGCTTACGCAAGGCCCCGGATGGCTACACCTTC.